This T cell receptor (beta chain) was sequenced during a study of blood T cell repertoires in COVID-19. Clones were sequenced by immunoSEQ multiplex PCR, and TCRdb holds only the in-frame ones, with some missing. The repertoire includes some 170,000 clones, about 80% of them detected once, and roughly 8.1% sits in the top ten. The V gene's germline CDR1 is MNHEY and CDR2 SVGEGT. The CDR3 sequence is 15 residues long. The V gene end was trimmed by 0 bases and the J gene end by 1 base; junction bases not matched to a gene: 0. The rearrangement links TRBV6-2 or TRBV6-3 to TRBJ1-1; 9 bases are shared with TRBD1. Sample: peripheral blood. The receptor was derived from a woman in her seventies with acute or convalescent COVID-19. In nucleotides, the CDR3 is TGTGCCAGCAGTTACTCGGGACAGGGGAACACTGAAGCTTTCTTT. This sequence encodes CASSYSGQGNTEAFF.